The clone carrying this TCR beta chain has ten or more counts. Antigen unknown. This record comes from a study of T cells after yellow fever vaccination. One entry per CDR3 protein, called by TCRdb with MiXCR from the 5' RACE reads. This sample carries fewer than 350,000 distinct CDR3 sequences, 3% to 4.5% of them seen once, and the ten largest clones take 23%. Findings of the study overall: Clonotypes found in both CD4 and CD8 compartments made up a small share.

The CDR3 is made up of 17 amino acids. Per germline, CDR1 SGHAT and CDR2 FQDESV (reference sequence). The V segment lost 4 bases and the J segment 5 bases; nucleotides outside the gene matches: 6. This clonotype was obtained from a young man who received the YFV17D yellow fever vaccine. This sequence joins TRBV11-1 and TRBJ2-3, with TRBD2 matching over 16 bases. The sample here was PBMCs, taken on the day of the yellow fever booster vaccination. CDR3 coding DNA: TGTGCCAGCAGCTCCGGGACTAGCGGGGGGGCGATAGATACGCAGTATTTT. Its translation: CASSSGTSGGAIDTQYF.